Listed below are T cell receptor beta chains from one sample, sequenced in a study of Graves' ophthalmopathy and Graves' hyperthyroidism. TCRdb independently ran MiXCR on the multiplex PCR reads; one entry per CDR3 protein. The sample has about 400,000 distinct CDR3 sequences, around 17% seen once. Source material: peripheral blood. The source is a woman in her late teens or twenties with Graves' ophthalmopathy. CDR3s include the opening cysteine and the closing phenylalanine or tryptophan.

v_call,cdr3_aa
TRBV24-1,CATSDIRQGGETQYF
TRBV12-3/TRBV12-4,CASSPPSGAQAFF
TRBV7-9,CASSLGPGGYTF
TRBV6-2/TRBV6-3,CASSYSIGQGAFNEQYF
TRBV6-5,CASSYATGQKQYEQYF
TRBV6-1,CASRLGQGVEAFF
TRBV6-2/TRBV6-3,CASTLRTSGVDEQYF
TRBV9,CASSPDLDRGLETQYF
TRBV7-9,CASSLDRDGGYTF
TRBV6-1,CASTGGLENTEAFF